These T cell receptor beta chains were read from a single sample in a study of blood T cell repertoires in COVID-19. The assay was immunoSEQ multiplex PCR, and TCRdb's table has in-frame clones only and misses some. The sample includes around 200,000 clones, 75% to 85% of them seen just once. Sequencing was carried out using PBMCs or T cells enriched from blood (not recorded which). These TCRs come from a woman between 40 and 50 years old with acute COVID-19. CDR3s leave out the opening cysteine and the closing phenylalanine or tryptophan. D genes are given only for firm matches. Clone size is not always given. Where it is, it says once, few, many or a class for expanded clones.

J,size,V,D,CDR3
TRBJ1-4,-,TRBV25-1,TRBD1,ASSDPRTGANEKLF
TRBJ2-3,-,TRBV5-1,-,ASSLDGARTDTQY
TRBJ1-1,-,TRBV3-1/TRBV3-2,-,ASSQQGLGTEAF
TRBJ1-1,-,TRBV19,-,ASSIDGQVNTEAF
TRBJ1-3,few,TRBV2,-,ASSSGFGNTIY
TRBJ2-3,-,TRBV9,TRBD1,ASSVGQGAGDTQY
TRBJ1-2,-,TRBV4-3,TRBD1,ASSQEQGHFNYGYT
TRBJ1-1,-,TRBV2,-,ASRLIPTENTEAF
TRBJ1-4,-,TRBV11-3,TRBD1,ASSSTGDEKLF
TRBJ2-4,-,TRBV19,TRBD1,ASSDRGRGIQY
TRBJ2-2,-,TRBV5-8,-,ASSFGWSERLGELF
TRBJ1-1,-,TRBV7-3,TRBD1,ASSPTRTGHTEAF
TRBJ1-5,-,TRBV7-8,-,ASSLAGSSNQPQH
TRBJ2-1,-,TRBV13,-,ASSPSLRYNEQF
TRBJ1-1,-,TRBV3-1/TRBV3-2,-,ASSQGESGTEAF
TRBJ2-3,-,TRBV28,-,ASSPPRGFDTQY
TRBJ1-2,-,TRBV2,-,ASSEARLVYGYT
TRBJ2-5,-,TRBV29-1,-,SVGAEGAEETQY
TRBJ1-1,-,TRBV5-6,-,ASSLGAPHRLNTEAF
TRBJ1-1,-,TRBV11-2,-,ASSLLNTEAF
TRBJ2-7,-,TRBV5-1,TRBD1,ASSFLGGSSYEQY
TRBJ1-2,-,TRBV6-6,TRBD1,ASSITGQANYGYT
TRBJ2-2,-,TRBV5-1,TRBD1,ASSPTGGDTGELF
TRBJ1-1,-,TRBV6-4,-,ASSDSMAEGTEAF
TRBJ1-1,-,TRBV11-2,-,ASSPPGMWNTEAF
TRBJ1-2,-,TRBV3-1/TRBV3-2,TRBD1,ASSQDPGGRNGYT
TRBJ2-5,-,TRBV7-7,TRBD2,ASSLSPTSRKETQY
TRBJ2-1,-,TRBV18,TRBD2,ASSPWRSGGAHEQF
TRBJ1-1,-,TRBV30,-,ASGVNTEAF
TRBJ2-3,-,TRBV7-9,TRBD2,ASSRQAGGTDTQY
TRBJ2-1,-,TRBV3-1/TRBV3-2,TRBD1,ASSQGRGTGPF
TRBJ1-4,-,TRBV5-1,-,ASSLDWGDEKLF
TRBJ1-2,-,TRBV3-1/TRBV3-2,TRBD1,ASSQRRGLGYGYT
TRBJ2-3,-,TRBV2,-,ASSDVGTRTDTQY
TRBJ1-2,-,TRBV2,-,ASTGRPGDYGYT
TRBJ2-7,-,TRBV20-1,TRBD1,SASSPSTGFDEQY
TRBJ1-2,-,TRBV9,-,ASSVVPSGSYGYT
TRBJ1-6,-,TRBV2,TRBD1,ASIITPTGTGYSPLH
TRBJ1-2,-,TRBV5-1,-,ASSPGGEVHGYT
TRBJ2-1,-,TRBV9,TRBD2,ASSVVGTNYNEQF
TRBJ1-1,-,TRBV20-1,-,SASLEGMNTEAF
TRBJ2-7,-,TRBV4-1,-,ASSPPDSAYEQY
TRBJ1-5,-,TRBV7-8,TRBD1,ASSPGTGRQPQH
TRBJ2-3,-,TRBV19,TRBD1,ASSTQTGGADTQY
TRBJ1-1,once,TRBV4-3,-,ASSYMGGDTEAF
TRBJ2-2,once,TRBV4-2,TRBD2,ASSRTSGRNTGELF
TRBJ2-7,-,TRBV5-1,TRBD1,ASSLRDSSYEQY
TRBJ2-7,-,TRBV27,TRBD2,ASSSLTSASYEQY
TRBJ2-7,once,TRBV7-9,TRBD2,ASSPGSGGDHYEQY
TRBJ2-7,-,TRBV6-5,-,ATTDKYEQY
TRBJ2-2,-,TRBV11-2,TRBD2,ASSLALAGETGELF
TRBJ1-1,-,TRBV24-1,-,ATEGAQNTEAF
TRBJ2-2,-,TRBV5-8,-,ASSLEVGPNTGELF
TRBJ2-5,few,TRBV19,TRBD2,ASTGGGVSQETQY